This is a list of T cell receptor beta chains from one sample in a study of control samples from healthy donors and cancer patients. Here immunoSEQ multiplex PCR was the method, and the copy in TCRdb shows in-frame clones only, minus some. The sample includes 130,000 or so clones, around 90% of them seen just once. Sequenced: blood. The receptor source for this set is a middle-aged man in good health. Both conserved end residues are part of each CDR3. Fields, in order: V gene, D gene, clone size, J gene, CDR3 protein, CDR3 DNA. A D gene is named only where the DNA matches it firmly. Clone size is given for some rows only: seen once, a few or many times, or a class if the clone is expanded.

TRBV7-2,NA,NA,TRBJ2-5,CASRGGLDSRETQYF,TGTGCCAGCAGGGGGGGATTGGACTCGCGGGAGACCCAGTACTTC
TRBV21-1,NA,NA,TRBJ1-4,CASSKFRGTHNEKLFF,TGTGCCAGCAGCAAGTTCAGGGGCACCCATAATGAAAAACTGTTTTTT
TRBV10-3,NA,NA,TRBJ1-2,CAISESEDYGYTF,TGTGCCATCAGTGAAAGTGAGGACTATGGCTACACCTTC
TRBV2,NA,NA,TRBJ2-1,CATPRSNRESDGEQFF,TGTGCCACACCACGAAGTAACAGGGAATCCGACGGTGAGCAGTTCTTC
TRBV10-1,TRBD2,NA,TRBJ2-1,CASSGGGLANEQFF,TGCGCCAGCAGTGGAGGGGGACTAGCAAATGAGCAGTTCTTC
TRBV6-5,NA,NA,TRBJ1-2,CASSYSIGGANYGYTF,TGTGCCAGCAGTTACTCGATCGGGGGCGCAAACTATGGCTACACCTTC
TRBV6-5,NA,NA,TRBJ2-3,CASSYSQGTDTQYF,TGTGCCAGCAGTTACAGTCAGGGTACAGATACGCAGTATTTT
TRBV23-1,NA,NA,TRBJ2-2,CASKSRYSRPTGELFF,TGCGCCAGCAAGTCGAGGTACAGCCGACCCACCGGGGAGCTGTTTTTT
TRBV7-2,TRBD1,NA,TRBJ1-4,CASSPGQGLNEKLFF,TGTGCCAGCAGCCCGGGACAGGGGTTAAATGAAAAACTGTTTTTT
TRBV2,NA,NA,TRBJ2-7,CARGGTRSSYEQYF,TGTGCCAGAGGCGGGACTCGGAGCTCCTACGAGCAGTACTTC
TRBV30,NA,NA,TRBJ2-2,CAWRQTRELFF,TGTGCCTGGAGACAGACCAGGGAGCTGTTTTTT
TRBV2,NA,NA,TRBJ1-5,CASRHLPGQPQHF,TGTGCCAGCAGACATCTCCCTGGACAGCCCCAGCATTTT
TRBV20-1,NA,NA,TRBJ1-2,CSASLGSYGYTF,TGCAGTGCTAGTTTGGGGAGCTATGGCTACACCTTC
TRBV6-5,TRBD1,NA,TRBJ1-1,CASSYPGQVEAFF,TGTGCCAGCAGTTACCCTGGACAGGTTGAAGCTTTCTTT
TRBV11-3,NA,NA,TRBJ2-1,CASSLGPGNHEQFF,TGTGCCAGCAGCTTAGGCCCGGGAAACCATGAGCAGTTCTTC
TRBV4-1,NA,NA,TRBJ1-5,CASSQREGQGANQPQHF,TGCGCCAGCAGCCAAAGGGAGGGACAAGGGGCAAATCAGCCCCAGCATTTT
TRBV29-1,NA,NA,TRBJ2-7,CSAVGGRVYEQYF,TGCAGCGCCGTAGGGGGGCGCGTCTACGAGCAGTACTTC
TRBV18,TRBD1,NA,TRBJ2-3,CASSPGQTTTDTQYF,TGTGCCAGCTCACCGGGACAGACAACCACAGATACGCAGTATTTT
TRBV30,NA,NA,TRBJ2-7,CAWSGPTLYEQYF,TGTGCCTGGAGTGGACCGACGTTGTACGAGCAGTACTTC
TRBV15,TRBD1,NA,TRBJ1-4,CATSREFGQGTNEKLFF,TGTGCCACCAGCAGAGAGTTTGGACAGGGCACTAATGAAAAACTGTTTTTT
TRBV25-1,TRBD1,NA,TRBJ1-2,CASSEFGQGSGYTF,TGTGCCAGCAGTGAATTTGGACAGGGGAGCGGCTACACCTTC
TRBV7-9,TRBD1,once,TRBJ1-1,CASSGSYRGRVATEAFF,TGTGCCAGCAGCGGTAGCTACAGGGGGCGTGTAGCCACTGAAGCTTTCTTT
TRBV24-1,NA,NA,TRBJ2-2,CATSDSLPGLTGELFF,TGTGCCACCAGTGATTCTCTACCGGGCCTTACCGGGGAGCTGTTTTTT
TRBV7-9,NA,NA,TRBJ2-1,CASSFPGLEQFF,TGTGCCAGCAGCTTCCCGGGTCTGGAGCAGTTCTTC
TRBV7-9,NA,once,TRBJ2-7,CASSLTVIDEQYF,TGTGCCAGCAGCCTGACAGTTATCGACGAGCAGTACTTC
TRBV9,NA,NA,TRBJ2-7,CASSVGGGSHEQYF,TGTGCCAGCAGCGTAGGGGGCGGTTCCCACGAGCAGTACTTC
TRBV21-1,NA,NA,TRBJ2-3,CASSKRGPGGRTDTQYF,TGTGCCAGCAGCAAAAGGGGCCCGGGGGGTCGCACAGATACGCAGTATTTT
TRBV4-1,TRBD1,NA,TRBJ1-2,CASSQPQGARGYTF,TGCGCCAGCAGCCAGCCTCAGGGGGCGCGGGGCTACACCTTC
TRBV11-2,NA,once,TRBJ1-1,CASSLEVFPVYTEAFF,TGTGCCAGCAGCTTAGAGGTCTTTCCTGTCTACACTGAAGCTTTCTTT
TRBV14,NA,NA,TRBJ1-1,CASSSTRTNTEAFF,TGTGCCAGCAGCTCCACCCGGACAAACACTGAAGCTTTCTTT
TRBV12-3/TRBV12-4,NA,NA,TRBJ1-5,CASRYSLNQPQHF,TGTGCCAGCAGGTACAGCCTGAATCAGCCCCAGCATTTT
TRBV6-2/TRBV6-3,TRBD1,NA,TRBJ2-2,CASSSGQDNTGELFF,TGTGCCAGCAGCTCCGGACAGGATAACACCGGGGAGCTGTTTTTT
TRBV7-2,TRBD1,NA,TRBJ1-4,CASSATGGVIEKLFF,TGTGCCAGCAGCGCCACAGGGGGCGTAATTGAAAAACTGTTTTTT
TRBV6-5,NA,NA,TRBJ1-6,CASSFGGPYNSPLHF,TGTGCCAGCAGTTTTGGGGGACCCTATAATTCACCCCTCCACTTT
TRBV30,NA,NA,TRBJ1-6,CAWSPFVRNSPLHF,TGTGCCTGGAGCCCGTTTGTGCGAAATTCACCCCTCCACTTT
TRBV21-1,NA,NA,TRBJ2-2,CASSKAQLMNTGELFF,TGTGCCAGCAGCAAGGCACAGCTGATGAACACCGGGGAGCTGTTTTTT
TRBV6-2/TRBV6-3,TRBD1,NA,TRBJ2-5,CASSTGERETQYF,TGTGCCAGCAGTACAGGGGAGAGGGAGACCCAGTACTTC
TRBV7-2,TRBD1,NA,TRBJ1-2,CASSRDRGREYGYTF,TGTGCCAGCAGCCGGGACAGGGGGCGCGAGTATGGCTACACCTTC
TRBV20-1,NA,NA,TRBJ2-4,CSARNGNIQYF,TGCAGTGCTAGAAACGGAAACATTCAGTACTTC
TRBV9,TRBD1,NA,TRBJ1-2,CASSGRDRGRTNYGYTF,TGTGCCAGCAGCGGAAGGGACAGGGGGCGTACCAACTATGGCTACACCTTC
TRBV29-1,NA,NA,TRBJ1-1,CSGTRQNTEAFF,TGCAGCGGAACACGACAGAACACTGAAGCTTTCTTT